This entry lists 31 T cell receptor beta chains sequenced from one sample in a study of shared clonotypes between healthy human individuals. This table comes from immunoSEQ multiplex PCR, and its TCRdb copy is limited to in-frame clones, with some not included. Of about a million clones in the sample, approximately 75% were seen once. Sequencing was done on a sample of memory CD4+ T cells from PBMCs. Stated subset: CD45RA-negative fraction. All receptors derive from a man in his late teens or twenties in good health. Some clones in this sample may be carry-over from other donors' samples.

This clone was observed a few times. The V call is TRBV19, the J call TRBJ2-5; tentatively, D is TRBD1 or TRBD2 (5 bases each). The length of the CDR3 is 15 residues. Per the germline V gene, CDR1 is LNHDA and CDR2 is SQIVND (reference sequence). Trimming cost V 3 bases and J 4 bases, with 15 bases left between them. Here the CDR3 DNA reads TGTGCCAGTAGTATCACGACAGACGCGGGAGAGACCCAGTACTTC. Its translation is CASSITTDAGETQYF.

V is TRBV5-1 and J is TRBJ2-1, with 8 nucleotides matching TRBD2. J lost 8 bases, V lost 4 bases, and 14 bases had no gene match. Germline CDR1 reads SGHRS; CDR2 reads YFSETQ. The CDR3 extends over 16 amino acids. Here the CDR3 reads CASSPGTAGVVHEQFF. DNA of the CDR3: TGCGCCAGCAGCCCCGGAACAGCGGGAGTCGTGCATGAGCAGTTCTTC. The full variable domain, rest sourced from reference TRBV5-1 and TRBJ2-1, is KAGVTQTPRYLIKTRGQQVTLSCSPISGHRSVSWYQQTPGQGLQFLFEYFSETQRNKGNFPGRFSGRQFSNSRSEMNVSTLELGDSALYLCASSPGTAGVVHEQFFGPGTRLTVL.

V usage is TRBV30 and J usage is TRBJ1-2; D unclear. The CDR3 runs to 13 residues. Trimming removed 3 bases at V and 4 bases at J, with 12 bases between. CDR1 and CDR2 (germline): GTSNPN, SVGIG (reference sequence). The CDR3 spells CAWRRKDLYGYTF. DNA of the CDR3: TGTGCCTGGAGACGAAAGGACCTCTATGGCTACACCTTC.

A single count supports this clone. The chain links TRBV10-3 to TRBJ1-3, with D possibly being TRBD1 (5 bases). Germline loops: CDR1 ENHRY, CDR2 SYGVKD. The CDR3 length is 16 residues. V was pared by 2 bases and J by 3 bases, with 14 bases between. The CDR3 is CAISERVGEGGNTIYF. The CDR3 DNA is TGTGCCATCAGTGAGCGGGTGGGGGAAGGTGGAAACACCATATATTTT.

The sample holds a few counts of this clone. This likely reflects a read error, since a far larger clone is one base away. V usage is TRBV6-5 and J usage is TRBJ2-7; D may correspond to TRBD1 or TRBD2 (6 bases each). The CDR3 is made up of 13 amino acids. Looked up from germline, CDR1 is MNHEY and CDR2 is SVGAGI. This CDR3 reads CASSLVGGYEQCF. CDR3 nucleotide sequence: TGTGCCAGCAGCCTTGTGGGGGGCTACGAGCAGTGCTTC.

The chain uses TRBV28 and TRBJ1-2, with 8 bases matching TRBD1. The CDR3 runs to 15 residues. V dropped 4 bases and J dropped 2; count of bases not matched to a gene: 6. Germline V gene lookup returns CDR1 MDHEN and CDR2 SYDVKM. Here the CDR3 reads CASSSSTGDNYGYTF. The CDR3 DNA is TGTGCCAGCAGTTCATCGACAGGGGACAACTATGGCTACACCTTC.

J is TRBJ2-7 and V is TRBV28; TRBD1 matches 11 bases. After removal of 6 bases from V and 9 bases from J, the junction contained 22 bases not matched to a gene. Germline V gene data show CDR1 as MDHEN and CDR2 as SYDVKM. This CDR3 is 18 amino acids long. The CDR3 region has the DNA TGTGCCAGCAGCCCCAACGGGGACAGGGGGATGTTCACTACGAGGCAGTACTTC. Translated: CASSPNGDRGMFTTRQYF.

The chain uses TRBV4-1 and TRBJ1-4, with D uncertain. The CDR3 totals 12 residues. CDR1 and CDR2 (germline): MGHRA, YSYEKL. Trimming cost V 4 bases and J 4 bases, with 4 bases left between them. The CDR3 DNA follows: TGCGCCAGCAGCCGGGGTAATGAAAAACTGTTTTTT. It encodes CASSRGNEKLFF.

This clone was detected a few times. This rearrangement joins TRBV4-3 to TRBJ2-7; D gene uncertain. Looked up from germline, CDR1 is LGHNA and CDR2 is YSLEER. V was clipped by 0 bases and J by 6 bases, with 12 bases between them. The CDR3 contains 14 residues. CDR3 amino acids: CASSQDWKFREQYF. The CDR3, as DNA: TGCGCCAGCAGCCAAGATTGGAAATTCCGCGAGCAGTACTTC.

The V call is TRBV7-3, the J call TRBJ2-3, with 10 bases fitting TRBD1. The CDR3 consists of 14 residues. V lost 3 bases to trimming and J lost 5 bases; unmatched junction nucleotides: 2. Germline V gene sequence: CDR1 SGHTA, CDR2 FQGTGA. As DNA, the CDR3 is TGTGCCAGCAGCTTGACAGGGGGCAAAGATACGCAGTATTTT. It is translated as CASSLTGGKDTQYF. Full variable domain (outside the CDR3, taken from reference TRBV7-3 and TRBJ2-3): GAGVSQTPSNKVTEKGKYVELRCDPISGHTALYWYRQSLGQGPEFLIYFQGTGAADDSGLPNDRFFAVRPEGSVSTLKIQRTERGDSAVYLCASSLTGGKDTQYFGPGTRLTVL.

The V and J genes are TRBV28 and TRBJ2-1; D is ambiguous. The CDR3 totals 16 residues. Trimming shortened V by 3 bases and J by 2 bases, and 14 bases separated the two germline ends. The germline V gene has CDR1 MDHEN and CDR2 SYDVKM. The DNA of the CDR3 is TGTGCCAGCAGTTTCCCCCAAACAGTTCCCTACAATGAGCAGTTCTTC. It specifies CASSFPQTVPYNEQFF.

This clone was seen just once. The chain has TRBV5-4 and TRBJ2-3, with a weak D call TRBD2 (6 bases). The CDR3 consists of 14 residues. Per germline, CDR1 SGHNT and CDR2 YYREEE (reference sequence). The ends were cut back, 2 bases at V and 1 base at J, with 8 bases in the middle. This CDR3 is CASSFSGRTDTQYF. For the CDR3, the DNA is TGTGCCAGCAGCTTTAGCGGTCGCACAGATACGCAGTATTTT. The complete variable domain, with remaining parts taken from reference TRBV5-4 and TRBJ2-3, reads ETGVTQSPTHLIKTRGQQVTLRCSSQSGHNTVSWYQQALGQGPQFIFQYYREEENGRGNFPPRFSGLQFPNYSSELNVNALELDDSALYLCASSFSGRTDTQYFGPGTRLTVL.

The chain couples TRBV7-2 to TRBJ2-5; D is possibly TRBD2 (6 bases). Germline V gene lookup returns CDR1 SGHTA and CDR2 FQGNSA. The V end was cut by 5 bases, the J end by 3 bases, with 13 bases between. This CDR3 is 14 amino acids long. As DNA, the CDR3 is TGTGCCAGCAGCCGATCGGGGGAGAAAGAGACCCAGTACTTC. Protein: CASSRSGEKETQYF.

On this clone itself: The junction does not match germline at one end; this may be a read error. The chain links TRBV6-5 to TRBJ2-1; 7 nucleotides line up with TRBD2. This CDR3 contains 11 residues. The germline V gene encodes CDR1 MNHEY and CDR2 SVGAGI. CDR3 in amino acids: CASSAGTNAVF. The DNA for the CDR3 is TGTGCCAGCAGTGCCGGGACTAATGCTGTCTTC.

Written as DNA, the CDR3 is TGTGCCAGCAGCGGAGGGACAGGGGGAAACACCATATATTTT. Encoded protein: CASSGGTGGNTIYF. V usage is TRBV5-5 and J usage is TRBJ1-3, with 9 bases that match TRBD1. The V segment lost 4 bases and the J segment 4 bases; nucleotides outside the gene matches: 3. Germline V gene lookup returns CDR1 SGHKS and CDR2 YYEKEE (reference sequence). The CDR3 runs 14 residues.

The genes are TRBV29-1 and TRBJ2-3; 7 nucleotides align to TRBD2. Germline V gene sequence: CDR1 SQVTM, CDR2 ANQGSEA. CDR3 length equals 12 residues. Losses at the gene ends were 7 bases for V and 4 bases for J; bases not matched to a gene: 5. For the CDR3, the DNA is TGCAGCGCTTATGGGGGGGCAGATACGCAGTATTTT. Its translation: CSAYGGADTQYF.

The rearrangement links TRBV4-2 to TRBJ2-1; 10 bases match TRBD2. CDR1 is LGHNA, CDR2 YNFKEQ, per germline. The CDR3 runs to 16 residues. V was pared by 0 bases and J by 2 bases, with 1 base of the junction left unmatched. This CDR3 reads CASSQELAGTYNEQFF. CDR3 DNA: TGTGCCAGCAGCCAAGAACTAGCGGGAACCTACAATGAGCAGTTCTTC.

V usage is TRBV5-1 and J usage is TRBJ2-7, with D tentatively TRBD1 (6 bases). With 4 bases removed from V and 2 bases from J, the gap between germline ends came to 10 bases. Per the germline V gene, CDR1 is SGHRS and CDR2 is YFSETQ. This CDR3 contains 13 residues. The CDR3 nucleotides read TGCGCCAGCAGCGCGACAGGACCCTACGAGCAGTACTTC. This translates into CASSATGPYEQYF.

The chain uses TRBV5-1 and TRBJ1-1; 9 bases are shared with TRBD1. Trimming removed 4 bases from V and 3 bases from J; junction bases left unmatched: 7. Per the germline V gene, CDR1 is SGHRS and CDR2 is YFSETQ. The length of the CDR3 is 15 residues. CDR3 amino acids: CASSTGTGWDTEAFF. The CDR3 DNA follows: TGCGCCAGCAGCACCGGGACAGGGTGGGACACTGAAGCTTTCTTT. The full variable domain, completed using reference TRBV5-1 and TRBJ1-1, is KAGVTQTPRYLIKTRGQQVTLSCSPISGHRSVSWYQQTPGQGLQFLFEYFSETQRNKGNFPGRFSGRQFSNSRSEMNVSTLELGDSALYLCASSTGTGWDTEAFFGQGTRLTVV.

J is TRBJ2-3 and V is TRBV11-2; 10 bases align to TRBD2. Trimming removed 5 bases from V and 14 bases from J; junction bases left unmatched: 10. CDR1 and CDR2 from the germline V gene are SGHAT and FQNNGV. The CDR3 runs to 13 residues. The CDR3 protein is CASSLAGTSVPYF. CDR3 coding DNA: TGTGCCAGCAGCCTGGCCGGGACTAGCGTTCCGTATTTT.

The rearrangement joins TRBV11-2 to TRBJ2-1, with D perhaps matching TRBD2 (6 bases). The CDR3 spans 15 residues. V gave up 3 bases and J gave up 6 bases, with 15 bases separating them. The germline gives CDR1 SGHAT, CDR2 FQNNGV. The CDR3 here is CASSLNPGLGNEQFF. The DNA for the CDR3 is TGTGCCAGCAGCTTGAACCCGGGACTGGGCAATGAGCAGTTCTTC. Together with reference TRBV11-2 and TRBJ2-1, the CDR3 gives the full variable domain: EAGVAQSPRYKIIEKRQSVAFWCNPISGHATLYWYQQILGQGPKLLIQFQNNGVVDDSQLPKDRFSAERLKGVDSTLKIQPAKLEDSAVYLCASSLNPGLGNEQFFGPGTRLTVL.

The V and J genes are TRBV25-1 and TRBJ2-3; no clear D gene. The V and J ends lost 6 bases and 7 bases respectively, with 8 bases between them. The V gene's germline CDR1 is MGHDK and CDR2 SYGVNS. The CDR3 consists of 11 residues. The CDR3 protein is CASSLVYTQYF. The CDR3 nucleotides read TGTGCCAGCAGCTTGGTGTATACGCAGTATTTT.

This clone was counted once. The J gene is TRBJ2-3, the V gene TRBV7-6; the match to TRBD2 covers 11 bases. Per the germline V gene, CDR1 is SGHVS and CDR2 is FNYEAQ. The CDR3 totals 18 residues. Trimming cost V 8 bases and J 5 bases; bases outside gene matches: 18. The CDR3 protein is CASVITRSWLAGGDTQYF. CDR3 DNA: TGTGCCAGCGTTATTACCCGCTCGTGGCTAGCGGGGGGAGATACGCAGTATTTT.

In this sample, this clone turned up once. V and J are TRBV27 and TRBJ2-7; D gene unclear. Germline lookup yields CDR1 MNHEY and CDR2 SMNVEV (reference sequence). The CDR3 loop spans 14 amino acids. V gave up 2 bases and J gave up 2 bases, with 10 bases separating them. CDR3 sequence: CASSLRTQTYEQYF. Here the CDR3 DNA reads TGTGCCAGCAGTTTACGGACCCAAACCTACGAGCAGTACTTC.

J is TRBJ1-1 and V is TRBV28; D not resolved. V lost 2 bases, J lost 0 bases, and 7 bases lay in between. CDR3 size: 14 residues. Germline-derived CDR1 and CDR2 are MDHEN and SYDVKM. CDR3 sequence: CASSLPTVNTEAFF. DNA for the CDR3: TGTGCCAGCAGTTTACCAACAGTGAACACTGAAGCTTTCTTT.

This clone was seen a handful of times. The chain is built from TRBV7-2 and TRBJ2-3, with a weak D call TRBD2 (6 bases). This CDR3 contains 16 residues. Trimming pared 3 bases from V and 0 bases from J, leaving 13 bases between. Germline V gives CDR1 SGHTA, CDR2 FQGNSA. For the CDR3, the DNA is TGTGCCAGCAGCTTGCATAATAGCGGTAGCACAGATACGCAGTATTTT. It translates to CASSLHNSGSTDTQYF.

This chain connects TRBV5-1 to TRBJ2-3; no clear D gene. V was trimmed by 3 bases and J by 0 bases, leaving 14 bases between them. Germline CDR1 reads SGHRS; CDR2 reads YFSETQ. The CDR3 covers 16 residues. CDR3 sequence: CASSSDGRRSTDTQYF. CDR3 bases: TGCGCCAGCAGCTCTGATGGGCGAAGAAGCACAGATACGCAGTATTTT. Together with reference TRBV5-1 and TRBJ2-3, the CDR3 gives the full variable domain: KAGVTQTPRYLIKTRGQQVTLSCSPISGHRSVSWYQQTPGQGLQFLFEYFSETQRNKGNFPGRFSGRQFSNSRSEMNVSTLELGDSALYLCASSSDGRRSTDTQYFGPGTRLTVL.

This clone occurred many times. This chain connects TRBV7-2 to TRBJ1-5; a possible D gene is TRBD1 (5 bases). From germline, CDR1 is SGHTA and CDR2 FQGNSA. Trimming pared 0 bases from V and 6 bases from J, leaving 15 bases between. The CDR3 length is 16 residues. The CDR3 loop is CASSLAGTDSGQPQHF. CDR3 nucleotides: TGTGCCAGCAGCTTAGCGGGGACCGATTCTGGTCAGCCCCAGCATTTT.

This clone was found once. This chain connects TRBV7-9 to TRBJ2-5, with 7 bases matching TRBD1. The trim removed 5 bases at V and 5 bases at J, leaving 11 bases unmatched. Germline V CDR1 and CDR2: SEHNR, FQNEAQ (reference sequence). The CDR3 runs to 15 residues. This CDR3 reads CASSQRQGHWETQYF. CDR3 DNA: TGTGCCAGCAGCCAGAGACAGGGTCACTGGGAGACCCAGTACTTC. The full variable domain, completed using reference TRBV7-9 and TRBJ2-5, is DTGVSQNPRHKITKRGQNVTFRCDPISEHNRLYWYRQTLGQGPEFLTYFQNEAQLEKSRLLSDRFSAERPKGSFSTLEIQRTEQGDSAMYLCASSQRQGHWETQYFGPGTRLLVL.

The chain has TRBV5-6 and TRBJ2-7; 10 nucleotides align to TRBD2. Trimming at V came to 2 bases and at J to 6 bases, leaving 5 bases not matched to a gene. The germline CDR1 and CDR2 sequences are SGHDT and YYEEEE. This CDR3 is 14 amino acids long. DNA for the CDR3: TGTGCCAGCAGCTTAGGGACTAGCGTCTGCGAGCAGTACTTC. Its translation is CASSLGTSVCEQYF.

CDR3 sequence reads: CASSQGYGYTF. The DNA for the CDR3 is TGTGCCAGCAGTCAGGGGTATGGCTACACCTTC. This rearrangement joins TRBV28 to TRBJ1-2, with a weak D call TRBD1 (6 bases). The CDR3 is 11 amino acids. Germline loops: CDR1 MDHEN, CDR2 SYDVKM. V was trimmed by 5 bases and J by 5 bases, leaving 6 bases between them.